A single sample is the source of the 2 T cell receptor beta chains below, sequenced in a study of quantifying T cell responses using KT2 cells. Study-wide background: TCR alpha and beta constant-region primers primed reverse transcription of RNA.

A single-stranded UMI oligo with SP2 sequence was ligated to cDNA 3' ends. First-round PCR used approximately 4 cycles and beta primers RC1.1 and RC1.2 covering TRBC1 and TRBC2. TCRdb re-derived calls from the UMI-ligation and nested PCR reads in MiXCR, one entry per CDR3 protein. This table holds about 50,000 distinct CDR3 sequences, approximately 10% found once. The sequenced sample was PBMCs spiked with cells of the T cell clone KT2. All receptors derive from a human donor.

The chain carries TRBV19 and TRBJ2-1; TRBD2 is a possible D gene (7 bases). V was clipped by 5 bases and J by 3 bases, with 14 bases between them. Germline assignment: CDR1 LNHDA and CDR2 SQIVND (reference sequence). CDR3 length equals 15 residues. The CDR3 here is CASSRAGQNYNEQFF. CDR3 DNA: TGTGCCAGTAGTCGAGCGGGACAAAACTACAATGAGCAGTTCTTC.

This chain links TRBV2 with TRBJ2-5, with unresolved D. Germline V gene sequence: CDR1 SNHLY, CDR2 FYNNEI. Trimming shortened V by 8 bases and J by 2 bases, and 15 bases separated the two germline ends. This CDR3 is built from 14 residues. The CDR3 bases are TGTGCCAGCGGCGGTGACGGCCAACAAGAGACCCAGTACTTC. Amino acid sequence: CASGGDGQQETQYF.